The T cell receptor (beta chain) described here comes from a study of shared clonotypes between healthy human individuals (dated by TCRdb to about 2020). About the investigation overall: The cohort comprised a couple of women and three men aged 18 to 49 years. To increase sequencing depth and limit assay-specific biases, different laboratories used diverse techniques to prepare libraries and sequence TCR repertoires. Per donor, leukapheresis produced somewhere between about 0.85 and 10 billion PBMCs. Blood TCR repertoires of about 5 healthy adults were deeply sequenced to estimate repertoire size and the extent of clonotype sharing between individuals. What the work shows at the level of the full study, not this receptor alone: Because the study included a small number of donors, the genetic and exposure-history diversity represented was limited. Sampling was restricted to blood, and TCR repertoires in tissues likely differ from the TCR repertoires found in blood. Pairwise subsampling indicated that sequencing depth was expected to affect the degree of clonotype sharing among donors.

Reading from cysteine to phenylalanine, the CDR3 counts 14 amino acids. Only the CDR3 DNA stays, 42 bases, in frame from base 1. Germline trimming amounts to 6 bases on V and 7 bases on J, with 7 as the count of junction bases outside the gene matches. Reading the germline V gene (reference sequence) gives CDR1 LNHDA and CDR2 SQIVND. Using the deep immunoSEQ assay, multiplex PCR amplified TCR CDR3 regions from genomic DNA. Genomic DNA extracted from each cell subset was distributed evenly over all wells of several immunoSEQ 96-well plates, and each plate served as one replicate. For unsorted PBMC, roughly 0.3 ug of genomic DNA, equivalent to 30,000 to 35,000 T cell genomes, went into each replicate PCR. Ten immunoSEQ deep assay plates were used to sequence the unsorted PBMC genomic DNA. Purified libraries were quantified with a Qubit 3.0 fluorometer, sized on a Bioanalyzer 2100, and re-quantified with the KAPA Library Quantification kit. Each immunoSEQ 96-well plate was sequenced on its own single-read 150-cycle Illumina NextSeq 550 flow cell. The paper's processing steps were these. Because the immunoSEQ output held only junctional sequences and lacked quality scores, the filtering could not match the filtering applied to full-length reads. Sequences were annotated with PyIR, a Python wrapper for IgBLAST v1.9, and V/J genes and CDR3 were assigned using IMGT germline references. Reads were removed for weak V/J assignments (E-value above 1e-6), missing CDR3, stop codons, out-of-frame junctions, or ambiguous translated residues. V3J clonotypes were defined by identical inferred V gene, J gene, and CDR3 amino acid sequence. To compute the percentage overlap between repertoires, the number of shared unique clonotypes was divided by the size of the smaller repertoire. Three approaches were used to assess repertoire richness: RTK rarefaction, the Chao1 estimator, and Recon v2.1 estimates of unobserved clonotypes. This immuneACCESS table, as held by TCRdb, lists in-frame sequences with V and J called but not all clones. Of the missing ones, under half trace to an unresolved V gene in checked studies; the others have no known cause. That table is the source of V, J and clone size, and D and trimming were worked out from the DNA. The sample table contains some 470,000 clones; only one count was recorded for over 65% of them. 10% to 15% of the sample comes from the top ten.

On this clone itself: The antigen this receptor binds is unknown. Base qualities are not provided; no much larger clone lies one nucleotide away.

The donors were healthy, HIV-negative adults who had no recently reported acute infections or vaccinations. Every donor was a Caucasian adult residing in Nashville, Tennessee, USA. For unsorted samples, some 100 million PBMCs were counted and genomic DNA was extracted with the QIAamp DNA Blood Mini kit. Blood was collected by leukapheresis, and PBMCs were isolated by Ficoll-Histopaque density gradient centrifugation and then cryopreserved in liquid nitrogen vapor phase. Sequenced input: PBMCs. The sequence came from a middle-aged woman in good health. Some clones in this sample may be carry-over from other donors' samples. The V and J segments used are TRBV19 and TRBJ1-4; 8 bases in between match TRBD1. The nucleotide sequence reads TGTGCCAGTAGACTGGGAACAGGGGGTGAAAAACTGTTTTTT. It translates to CASRLGTGGEKLFF.